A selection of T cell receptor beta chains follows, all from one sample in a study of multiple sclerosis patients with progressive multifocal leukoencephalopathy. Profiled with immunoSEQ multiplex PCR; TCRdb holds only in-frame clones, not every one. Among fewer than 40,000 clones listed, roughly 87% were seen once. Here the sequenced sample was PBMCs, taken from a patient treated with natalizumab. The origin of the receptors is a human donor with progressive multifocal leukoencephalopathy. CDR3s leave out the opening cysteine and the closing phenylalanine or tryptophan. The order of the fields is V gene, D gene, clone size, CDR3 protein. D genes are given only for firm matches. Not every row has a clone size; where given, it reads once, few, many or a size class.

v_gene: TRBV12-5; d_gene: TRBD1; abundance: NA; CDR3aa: ASGSSGQPNEQF
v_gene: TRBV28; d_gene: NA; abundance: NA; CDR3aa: ASSFVGREAF
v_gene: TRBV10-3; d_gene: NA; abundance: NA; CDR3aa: AIRWRPGELF
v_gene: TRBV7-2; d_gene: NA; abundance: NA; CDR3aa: ASSLRTAGEQY
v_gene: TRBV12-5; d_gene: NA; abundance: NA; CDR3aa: ASGLGGPGNTIY
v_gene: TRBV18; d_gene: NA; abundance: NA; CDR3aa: ASSPASGTYEQY
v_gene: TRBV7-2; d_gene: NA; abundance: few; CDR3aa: ASSFLGVGQPQH
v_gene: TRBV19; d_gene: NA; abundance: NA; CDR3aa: ASSWLAPYNEQF
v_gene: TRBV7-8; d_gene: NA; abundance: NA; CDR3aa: ASSFRGDTQY
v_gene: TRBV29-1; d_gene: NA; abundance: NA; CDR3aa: SASLTSSYEQY
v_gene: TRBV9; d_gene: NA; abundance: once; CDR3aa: ASSVSSTDTQH
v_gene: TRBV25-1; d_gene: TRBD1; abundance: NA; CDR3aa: ASSASLGGTGGNEQF
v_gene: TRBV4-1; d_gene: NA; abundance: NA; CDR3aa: ASSQGIGGGTADNEQF
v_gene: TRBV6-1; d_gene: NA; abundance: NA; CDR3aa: ASTGAEEKLF
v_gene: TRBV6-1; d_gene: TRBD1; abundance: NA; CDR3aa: ASSEALGQGGNTIY
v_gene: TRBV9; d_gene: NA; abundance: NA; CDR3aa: ASSVGYSLKTNEQF
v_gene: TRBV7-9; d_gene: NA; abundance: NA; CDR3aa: ASSLDIGENTEAF
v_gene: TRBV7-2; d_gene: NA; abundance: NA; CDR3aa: ASSSSHRTNEKLF
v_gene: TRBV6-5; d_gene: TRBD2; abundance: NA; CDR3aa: ASSYSSGNWEQY
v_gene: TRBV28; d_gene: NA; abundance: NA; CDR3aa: ASSLYSMGNYGYT
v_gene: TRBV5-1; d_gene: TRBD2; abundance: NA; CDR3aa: ASSLGLAGAGGAEQF
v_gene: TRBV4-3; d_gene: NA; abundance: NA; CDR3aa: ASSQEAGSGANVLT
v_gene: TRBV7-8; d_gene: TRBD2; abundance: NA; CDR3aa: ASKSVGRGDEQY
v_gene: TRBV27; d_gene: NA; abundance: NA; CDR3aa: ASSLRWERLVDTQY
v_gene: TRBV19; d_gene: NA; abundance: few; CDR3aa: ASNSPPYEQY
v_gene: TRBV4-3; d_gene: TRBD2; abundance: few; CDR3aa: ASSQDRVGGETQY
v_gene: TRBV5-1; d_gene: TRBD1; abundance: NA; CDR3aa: ASSPGQGREKLF
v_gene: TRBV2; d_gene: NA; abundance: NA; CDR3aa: ASSEVRGRPLH
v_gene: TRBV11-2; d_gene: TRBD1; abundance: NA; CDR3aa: ASSLTGGYGYT
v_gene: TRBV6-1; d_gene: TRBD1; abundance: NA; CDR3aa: ASSGWDSTNYGYT
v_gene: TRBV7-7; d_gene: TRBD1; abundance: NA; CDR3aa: ASSSRQGDNEQF
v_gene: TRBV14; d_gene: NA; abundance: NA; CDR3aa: ASSQRGTLGETQY
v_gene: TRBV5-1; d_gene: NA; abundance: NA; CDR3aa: ASSLGGNSYEQY
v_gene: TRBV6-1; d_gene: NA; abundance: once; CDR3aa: ASSEAEALGGYT